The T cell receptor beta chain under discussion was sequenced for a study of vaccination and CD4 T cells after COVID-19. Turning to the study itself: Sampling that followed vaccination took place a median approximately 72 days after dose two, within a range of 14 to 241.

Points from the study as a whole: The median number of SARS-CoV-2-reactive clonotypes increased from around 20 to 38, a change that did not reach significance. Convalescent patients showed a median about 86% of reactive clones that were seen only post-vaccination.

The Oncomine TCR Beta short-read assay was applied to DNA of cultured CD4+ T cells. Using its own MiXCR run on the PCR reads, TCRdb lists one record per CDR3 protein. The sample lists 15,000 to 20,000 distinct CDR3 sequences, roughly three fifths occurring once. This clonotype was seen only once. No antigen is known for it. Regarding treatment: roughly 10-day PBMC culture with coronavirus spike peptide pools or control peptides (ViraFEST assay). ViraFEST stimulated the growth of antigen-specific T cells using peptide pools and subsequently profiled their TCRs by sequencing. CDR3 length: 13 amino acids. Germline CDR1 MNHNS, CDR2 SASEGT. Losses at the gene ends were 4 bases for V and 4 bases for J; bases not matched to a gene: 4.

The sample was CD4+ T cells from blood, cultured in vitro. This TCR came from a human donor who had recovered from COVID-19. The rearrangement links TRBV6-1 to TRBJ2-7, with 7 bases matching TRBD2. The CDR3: CASSGRGRYEQYF. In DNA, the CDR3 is TGTGCCAGCAGTGGCCGCGGGAGATACGAGCAGTACTTC.